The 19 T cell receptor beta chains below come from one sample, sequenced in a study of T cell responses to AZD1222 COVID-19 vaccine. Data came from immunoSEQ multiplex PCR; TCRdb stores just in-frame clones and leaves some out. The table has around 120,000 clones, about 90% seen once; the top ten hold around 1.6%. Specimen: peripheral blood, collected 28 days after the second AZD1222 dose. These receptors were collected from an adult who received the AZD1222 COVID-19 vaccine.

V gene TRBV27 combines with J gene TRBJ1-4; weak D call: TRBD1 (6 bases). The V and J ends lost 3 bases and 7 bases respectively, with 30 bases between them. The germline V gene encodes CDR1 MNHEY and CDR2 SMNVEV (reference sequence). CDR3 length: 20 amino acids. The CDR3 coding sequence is TGTGCCAGCAGTTTCTCCCAGGGGTCGGGTCCCTGGGTGGCAATTGAAAAACTGTTTTTT. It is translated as CASSFSQGSGPWVAIEKLFF.

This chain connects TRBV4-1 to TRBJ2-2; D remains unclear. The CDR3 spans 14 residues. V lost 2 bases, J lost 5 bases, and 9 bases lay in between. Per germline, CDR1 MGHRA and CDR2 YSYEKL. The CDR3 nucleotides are TGCGCCAGCAGCCAAATCGGCAGTACCGGGGAGCTGTTTTTT. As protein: CASSQIGSTGELFF.

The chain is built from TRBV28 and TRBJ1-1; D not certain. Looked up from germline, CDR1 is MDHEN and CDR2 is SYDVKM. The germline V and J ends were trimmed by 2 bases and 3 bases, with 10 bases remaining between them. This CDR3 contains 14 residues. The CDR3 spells CASSLNGVYTEAFF. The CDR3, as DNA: TGTGCCAGCAGTTTAAACGGTGTCTACACTGAAGCTTTCTTT.

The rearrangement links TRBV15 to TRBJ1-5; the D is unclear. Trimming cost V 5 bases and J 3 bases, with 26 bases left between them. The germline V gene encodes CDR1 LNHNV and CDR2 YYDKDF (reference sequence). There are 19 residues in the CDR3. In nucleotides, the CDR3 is TGTGCCACCAGCGGAGTGTCGGGTAGCCGGACGGACCACAATCAGCCCCAGCATTTT. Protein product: CATSGVSGSRTDHNQPQHF.

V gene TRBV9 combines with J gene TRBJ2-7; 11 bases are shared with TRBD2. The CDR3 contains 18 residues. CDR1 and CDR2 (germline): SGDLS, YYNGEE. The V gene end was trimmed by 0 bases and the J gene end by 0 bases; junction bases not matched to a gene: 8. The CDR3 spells CASSVGPGTSGFSYEQYF. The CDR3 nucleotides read TGTGCCAGCAGCGTAGGTCCCGGGACTAGCGGATTCTCCTACGAGCAGTACTTC. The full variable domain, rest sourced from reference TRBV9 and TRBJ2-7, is DSGVTQTPKHLITATGQRVTLRCSPRSGDLSVYWYQQSLDQGLQFLIQYYNGEERAKGNILERFSAQQFPDLHSELNLSSLELGDSALYFCASSVGPGTSGFSYEQYFGPGTRLTVT.

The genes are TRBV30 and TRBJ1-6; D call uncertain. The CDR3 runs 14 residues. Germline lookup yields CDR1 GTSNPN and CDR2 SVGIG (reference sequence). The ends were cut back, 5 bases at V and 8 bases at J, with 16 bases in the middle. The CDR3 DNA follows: TGTGCCTGGGCTTGGGAGGGCTTGGATTCACCCCTCCACTTT. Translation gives CAWAWEGLDSPLHF.

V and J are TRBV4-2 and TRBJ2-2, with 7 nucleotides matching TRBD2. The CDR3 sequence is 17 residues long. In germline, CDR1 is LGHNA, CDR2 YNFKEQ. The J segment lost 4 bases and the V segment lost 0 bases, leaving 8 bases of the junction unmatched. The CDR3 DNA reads TGTGCCAGCAGCCAAGACGCGCCGGCGGGAGCCACCGGGGAGCTGTTTTTT. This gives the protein CASSQDAPAGATGELFF.

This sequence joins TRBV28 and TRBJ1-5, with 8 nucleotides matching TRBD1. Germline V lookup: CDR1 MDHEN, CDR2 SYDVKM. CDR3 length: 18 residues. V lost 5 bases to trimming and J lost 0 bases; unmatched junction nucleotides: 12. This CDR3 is CASSKRQGSANSNQPQHF. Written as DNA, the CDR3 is TGTGCCAGCAGTAAACGACAGGGGTCGGCCAATAGCAATCAGCCCCAGCATTTT. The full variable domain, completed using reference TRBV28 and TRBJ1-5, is DVKVTQSSRYLVKRTGEKVFLECVQDMDHENMFWYRQDPGLGLRLIYFSYDVKMKEKGDIPEGYSVSREKKERFSLILESASTNQTSMYLCASSKRQGSANSNQPQHFGDGTRLSIL.

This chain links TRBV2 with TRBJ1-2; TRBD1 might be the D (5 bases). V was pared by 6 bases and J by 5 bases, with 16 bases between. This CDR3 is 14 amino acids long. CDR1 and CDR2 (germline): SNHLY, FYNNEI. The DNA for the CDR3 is TGTGCCAGCAGAGGTCCCGGGACGGGGTATGGCTACACCTTC. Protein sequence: CASRGPGTGYGYTF.

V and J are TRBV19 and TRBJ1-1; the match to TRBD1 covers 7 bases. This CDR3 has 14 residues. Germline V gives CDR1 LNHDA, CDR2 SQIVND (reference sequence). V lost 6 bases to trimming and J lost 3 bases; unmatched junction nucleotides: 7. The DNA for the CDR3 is TGTGCCAGTAGCATAAAAGGGGGCCACACTGAAGCTTTCTTT. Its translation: CASSIKGGHTEAFF. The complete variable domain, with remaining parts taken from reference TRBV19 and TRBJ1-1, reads DGGITQSPKYLFRKEGQNVTLSCEQNLNHDAMYWYRQDPGQGLRLIYYSQIVNDFQKGDIAEGYSVSREKKESFPLTVTSAQKNPTAFYLCASSIKGGHTEAFFGQGTRLTVV.

The CDR3 here is CASSYKRSEAFF. For the CDR3, the DNA is TGTGCCAGCAGTTACAAGCGGAGTGAAGCTTTCTTT. The chain uses TRBV6-2 or TRBV6-3 and TRBJ1-1; no clear D. The germline gives CDR1 MNHEY, CDR2 SVGEGT. CDR3 size: 12 residues. Deletions cut 2 bases from V and 7 bases from J, with 8 bases between.

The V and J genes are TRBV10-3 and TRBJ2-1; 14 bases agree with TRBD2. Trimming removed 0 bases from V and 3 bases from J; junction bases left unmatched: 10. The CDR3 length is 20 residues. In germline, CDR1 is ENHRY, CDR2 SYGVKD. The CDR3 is CAISESKPGTSGRDYNEQFF. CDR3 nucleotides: TGTGCCATCAGTGAGTCTAAACCCGGGACTAGCGGGAGAGACTACAATGAGCAGTTCTTC.

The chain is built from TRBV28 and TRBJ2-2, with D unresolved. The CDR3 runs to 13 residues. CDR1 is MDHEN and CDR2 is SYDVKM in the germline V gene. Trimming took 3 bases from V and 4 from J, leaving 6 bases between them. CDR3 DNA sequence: TGTGCCAGCAGTTTGGAGTCCACCGGGGAGCTGTTTTTT. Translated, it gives CASSLESTGELFF. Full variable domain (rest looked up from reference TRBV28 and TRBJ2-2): DVKVTQSSRYLVKRTGEKVFLECVQDMDHENMFWYRQDPGLGLRLIYFSYDVKMKEKGDIPEGYSVSREKKERFSLILESASTNQTSMYLCASSLESTGELFFGEGSRLTVL.

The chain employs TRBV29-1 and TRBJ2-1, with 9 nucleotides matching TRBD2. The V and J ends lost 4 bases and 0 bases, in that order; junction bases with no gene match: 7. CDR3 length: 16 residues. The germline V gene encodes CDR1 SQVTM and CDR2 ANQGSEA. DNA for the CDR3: TGCAGCGTTGGGGTAGCGGGAGATGGCTCCTACAATGAGCAGTTCTTC. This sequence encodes CSVGVAGDGSYNEQFF.

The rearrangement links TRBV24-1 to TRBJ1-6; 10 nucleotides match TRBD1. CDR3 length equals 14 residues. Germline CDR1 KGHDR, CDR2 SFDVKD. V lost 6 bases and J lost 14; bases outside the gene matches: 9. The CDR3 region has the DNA TGTGCCACCAGTTTCCGGGACAGGGGTCCGGCCCTCCACTTT. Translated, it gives CATSFRDRGPALHF.

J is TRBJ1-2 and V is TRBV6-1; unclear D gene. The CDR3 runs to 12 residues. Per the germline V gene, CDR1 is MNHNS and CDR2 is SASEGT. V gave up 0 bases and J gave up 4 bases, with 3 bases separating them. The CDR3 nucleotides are TGTGCCAGCAGTGAAGCTGGCTATGGCTACACCTTC. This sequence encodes CASSEAGYGYTF.

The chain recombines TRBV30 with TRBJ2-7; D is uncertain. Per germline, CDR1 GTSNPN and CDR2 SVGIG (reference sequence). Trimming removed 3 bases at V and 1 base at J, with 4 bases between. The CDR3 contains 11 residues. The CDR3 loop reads CAWRLSYEQYF. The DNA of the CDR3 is TGTGCCTGGAGGCTATCCTACGAGCAGTACTTC.

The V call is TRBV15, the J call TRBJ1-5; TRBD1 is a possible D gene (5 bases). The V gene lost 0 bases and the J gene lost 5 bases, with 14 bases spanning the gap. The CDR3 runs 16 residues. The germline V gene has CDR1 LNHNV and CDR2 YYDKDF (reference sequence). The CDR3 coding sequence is TGTGCCACCAGCAGAGACCGGGGTGGGGGGGATCAGCCCCAGCATTTT. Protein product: CATSRDRGGGDQPQHF.

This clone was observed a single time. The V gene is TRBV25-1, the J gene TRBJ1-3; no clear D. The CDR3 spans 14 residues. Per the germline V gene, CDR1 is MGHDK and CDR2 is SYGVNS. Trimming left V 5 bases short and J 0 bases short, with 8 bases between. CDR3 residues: CASSLPNSGNTIYF. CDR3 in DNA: TGTGCCAGCAGTCTTCCTAACTCTGGAAACACCATATATTTT.